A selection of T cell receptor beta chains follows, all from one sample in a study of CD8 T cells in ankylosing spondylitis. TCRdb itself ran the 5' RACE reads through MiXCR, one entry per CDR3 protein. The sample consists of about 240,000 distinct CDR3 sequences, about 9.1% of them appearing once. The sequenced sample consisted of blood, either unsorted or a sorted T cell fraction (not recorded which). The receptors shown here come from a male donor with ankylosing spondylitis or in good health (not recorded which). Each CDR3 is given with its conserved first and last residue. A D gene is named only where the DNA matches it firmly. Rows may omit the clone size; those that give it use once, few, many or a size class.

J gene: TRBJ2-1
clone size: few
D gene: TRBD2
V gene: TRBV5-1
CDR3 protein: CASSLDSGGAIEQFF
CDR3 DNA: TGCGCCAGCAGCTTGGATAGCGGGGGGGCGATTGAGCAGTTCTTC

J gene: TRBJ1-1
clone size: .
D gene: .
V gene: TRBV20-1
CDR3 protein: CSARDLGTNTEAFF
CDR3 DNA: TGCAGTGCTAGGGACTTGGGGACGAACACTGAAGCTTTCTTT

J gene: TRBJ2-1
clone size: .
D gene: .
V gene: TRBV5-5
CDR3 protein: CASSPTGQPSGEQFF
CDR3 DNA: TGTGCCAGCAGCCCGACTGGACAGCCCTCTGGTGAGCAGTTCTTC

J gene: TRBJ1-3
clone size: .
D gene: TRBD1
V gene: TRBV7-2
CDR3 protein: CASSPRTGSGNTIYF
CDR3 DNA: TGTGCCAGCAGCCCTAGGACAGGCTCTGGAAACACCATATATTTT

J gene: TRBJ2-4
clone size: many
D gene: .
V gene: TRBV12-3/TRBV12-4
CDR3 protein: CASSLRGDPKNIQYF
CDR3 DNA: TGTGCCAGCAGTTTGAGGGGGGATCCCAAAAACATTCAGTACTTC

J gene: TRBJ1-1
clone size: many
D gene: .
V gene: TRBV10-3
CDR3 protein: CAISGGTEAFF
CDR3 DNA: TGTGCCATCAGTGGGGGAACTGAAGCTTTCTTT

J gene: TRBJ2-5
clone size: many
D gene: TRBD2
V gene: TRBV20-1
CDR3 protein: CSATSGGYLEYF
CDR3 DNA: TGCAGTGCTACTAGCGGGGGGTACCTCGAGTACTTC

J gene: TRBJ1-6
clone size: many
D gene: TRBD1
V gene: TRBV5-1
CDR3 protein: CASSLGDRGNSPLHF
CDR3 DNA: TGCGCCAGCAGCTTGGGTGACAGGGGCAATTCACCCCTCCACTTT

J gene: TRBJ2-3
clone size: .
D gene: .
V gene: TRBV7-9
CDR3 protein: CASSLAGGISDTQYF
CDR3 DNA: TGTGCCAGCAGCTTAGCGGGAGGAATCTCAGATACGCAGTATTTT

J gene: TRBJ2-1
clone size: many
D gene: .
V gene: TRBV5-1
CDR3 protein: CASSLGGSTYNEQFF
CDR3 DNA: TGCGCCAGCAGCTTGGGCGGGTCTACCTACAATGAGCAGTTCTTC

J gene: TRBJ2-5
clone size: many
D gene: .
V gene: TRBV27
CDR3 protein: CASRAGNGETQYF
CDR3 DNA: TGTGCCAGCAGAGCAGGGAACGGGGAGACCCAGTACTTC

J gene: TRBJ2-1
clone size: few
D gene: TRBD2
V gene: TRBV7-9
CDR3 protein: CASSFPSGDYEQFF
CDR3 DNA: TGTGCCAGCAGCTTTCCTAGCGGGGACTATGAGCAGTTCTTC

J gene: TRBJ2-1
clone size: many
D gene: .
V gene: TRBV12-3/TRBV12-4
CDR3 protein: CASSLPVHNEQFF
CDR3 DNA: TGTGCCAGCAGTCTCCCCGTTCACAATGAGCAGTTCTTC

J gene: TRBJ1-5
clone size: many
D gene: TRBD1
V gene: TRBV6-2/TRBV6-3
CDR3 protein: CASRQTGINQPQHF
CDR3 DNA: TGTGCCAGCAGACAGACAGGGATCAATCAGCCCCAGCATTTT

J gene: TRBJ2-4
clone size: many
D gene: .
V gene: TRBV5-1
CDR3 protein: CASSLAPQGPVEALAKNIQYF
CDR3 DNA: TGCGCCAGCAGCTTGGCCCCCCAGGGCCCGGTTGAGGCTTTAGCCAAAAACATTCAGTACTTC

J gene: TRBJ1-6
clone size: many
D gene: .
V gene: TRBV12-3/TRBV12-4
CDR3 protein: CASSAGQTLNSPLHF
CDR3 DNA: TGTGCCAGCAGTGCGGGGCAGACCCTCAATTCACCCCTCCACTTT

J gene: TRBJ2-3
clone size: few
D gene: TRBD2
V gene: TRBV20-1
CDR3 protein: CSASTSGGEDTQYF
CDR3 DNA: TGCAGTGCTAGCACTAGCGGGGGGGAGGATACGCAGTATTTT